The rows below give T cell receptor beta chains drawn from one sample of a study of blood T cell repertoires in COVID-19. The data were produced by immunoSEQ multiplex PCR, yet TCRdb's version contains in-frame clones alone and is incomplete. The sample yields around 95,000 clones, about nine tenths seen once. The sequenced material came from peripheral blood. Every receptor here comes from a man between 45 and 60 years old with active COVID-19. CDR3s include the opening cysteine and the closing phenylalanine or tryptophan. A D gene is named only where the DNA matches it firmly. Rows may omit the clone size; those that give it use once, few, many or a size class.

D	V	size	J	length	CDR3	DNA
NA	TRBV18	NA	TRBJ1-1	15	CASSPRDLMNTEAFF	TGTGCCAGCTCACCAAGAGACTTGATGAACACTGAAGCTTTCTTT
TRBD2	TRBV10-3	NA	TRBJ2-3	18	CAISETSGGASSTDTQYF	TGTGCCATCAGTGAGACTAGCGGGGGAGCATCTAGCACAGATACGCAGTATTTT
NA	TRBV9	NA	TRBJ2-6	15	CASSVAPSGANVLTF	TGTGCCAGCAGCGTAGCTCCCTCTGGGGCCAACGTCCTGACTTTC
NA	TRBV28	NA	TRBJ2-1	14	CASSPVSSYNEQFF	TGTGCCAGCAGTCCCGTGAGCTCCTACAATGAGCAGTTCTTC
TRBD2	TRBV19	NA	TRBJ2-1	14	CASSWGGAYNEQFF	TGTGCCAGTAGCTGGGGGGGGGCCTACAATGAGCAGTTCTTC
TRBD1	TRBV3-1/TRBV3-2	NA	TRBJ2-7	15	CASSRSRDRGYEQYF	TGTGCCAGCAGCCGCAGCCGGGACAGGGGGTACGAGCAGTACTTC
NA	TRBV6-5	once	TRBJ1-6	14	CASSYEGSHSPLHF	TGTGCCAGCAGTTACGAGGGCAGCCATTCACCCCTCCACTTT
TRBD1	TRBV6-5	once	TRBJ1-6	14	CASRATGVDSPLHF	TGTGCCAGCAGGGCGACAGGGGTTGATTCACCCCTCCACTTT
NA	TRBV7-9	NA	TRBJ1-1	19	CASSLDRARYPLMNTEAFF	TGTGCCAGCAGCTTAGACAGGGCTCGCTACCCCCTCATGAACACTGAAGCTTTCTTT
NA	TRBV11-2	once	TRBJ2-7	11	CASSLAPEQYF	TGTGCCAGCAGCTTAGCTCCCGAGCAGTACTTC
NA	TRBV6-5	NA	TRBJ1-3	14	CASSYSTGGNTIYF	TGTGCCAGCAGTTACTCGACGGGTGGAAACACCATATATTTT
NA	TRBV19	NA	TRBJ1-1	14	CASSPRRGDTEAFF	TGTGCCAGTAGTCCCCGGCGGGGAGACACTGAAGCTTTCTTT
TRBD2	TRBV10-3	NA	TRBJ2-1	16	CAISESSGGVYNEQFF	TGTGCCATCAGTGAGTCTAGCGGGGGAGTATACAATGAGCAGTTCTTC
NA	TRBV19	NA	TRBJ1-4	13	CASNPQTNEKLFF	TGTGCCAGTAACCCACAGACTAATGAAAAACTGTTTTTT
NA	TRBV7-6	NA	TRBJ1-5	15	CASSLGPGGNQPQHF	TGTGCCAGCAGCTTAGGCCCAGGGGGCAATCAGCCCCAGCATTTT
TRBD1	TRBV4-2	once	TRBJ1-6	16	CASSQDRDRVNSPLHF	TGTGCCAGCAGCCAAGACCGGGACAGGGTAAATTCACCCCTCCACTTT
TRBD1	TRBV2	once	TRBJ2-5	14	CASGPGQIQETQYF	TGTGCCAGCGGACCGGGACAGATCCAAGAGACCCAGTACTTC
TRBD1	TRBV19	once	TRBJ2-1	14	CASSARQGFDEQFF	TGTGCCAGTAGTGCCCGACAGGGGTTCGATGAGCAGTTCTTC
TRBD1	TRBV5-1	NA	TRBJ2-2	14	CASSYLQGAGELFF	TGCGCCAGCAGCTATCTACAGGGGGCCGGGGAGCTGTTTTTT
NA	TRBV5-4	NA	TRBJ1-1	13	CASSPNADREAFF	TGTGCCAGCAGCCCAAATGCAGACAGGGAAGCTTTCTTT
NA	TRBV29-1	NA	TRBJ1-1	13	CSATSGVGAEAFF	TGCAGCGCGACGAGCGGGGTGGGTGCGGAAGCTTTCTTT
TRBD2	TRBV6-4	NA	TRBJ2-3	15	CASSEGLAITDTQYF	TGTGCCAGCAGTGAGGGACTAGCAATAACAGATACGCAGTATTTT
TRBD2	TRBV24-1	few	TRBJ2-5	18	CATSRTSGNFLGGETQYF	TGTGCCACCAGCAGAACTAGCGGGAACTTCCTAGGGGGGGAGACCCAGTACTTC
TRBD2	TRBV12-5	NA	TRBJ2-3	20	CASGRRASGALLSSTDTQYF	TGTGCTAGTGGTCGGCGGGCTAGCGGGGCCCTACTGTCTAGCACAGATACGCAGTATTTT
NA	TRBV30	NA	TRBJ2-1	13	CAWRDNTYNEQFF	TGTGCCTGGAGAGACAATACCTACAATGAGCAGTTCTTC
NA	TRBV7-3	once	TRBJ2-3	16	CASSGTIAGSTDTQYF	TGTGCCAGCAGCGGAACAATTGCGGGAAGCACAGATACGCAGTATTTT
TRBD1	TRBV20-1	NA	TRBJ1-5	15	CSASSGTGYNQPQHF	TGCAGTGCAAGTTCAGGGACAGGATATAATCAGCCCCAGCATTTT
NA	TRBV18	NA	TRBJ2-2	15	CASSGAGRNTGELFF	TGTGCCAGCTCAGGAGCGGGCCGCAACACCGGGGAGCTGTTTTTT
NA	TRBV4-2	NA	TRBJ1-3	17	CASSHPTPNLSGNTIYF	TGTGCCAGCAGCCACCCGACACCAAACCTCTCTGGAAACACCATATATTTT
TRBD1	TRBV27	few	TRBJ2-7	18	CASSLSLLPGQAVPEQYF	TGTGCCAGCAGTTTATCCCTTTTACCGGGACAGGCGGTTCCCGAGCAGTACTTC
TRBD1	TRBV29-1	NA	TRBJ1-3	14	CSVLGQGRENTIYF	TGCAGCGTTCTAGGACAGGGGCGAGAAAACACCATATATTTT
TRBD2	TRBV7-6	NA	TRBJ2-1	19	CASSLSPRLAGMTYNEQFF	TGTGCCAGCAGCTTATCCCCTAGACTAGCGGGTATGACCTACAATGAGCAGTTCTTC
TRBD1	TRBV6-1	NA	TRBJ2-3	15	CASSEAQGGTDTQYF	TGTGCCAGCAGTGAAGCACAGGGGGGCACAGATACGCAGTATTTT
TRBD1	TRBV6-4	NA	TRBJ1-1	16	CASSAKGQGGNTEAFF	TGTGCCAGCAGTGCAAAAGGACAGGGGGGGAACACTGAAGCTTTCTTT
NA	TRBV2	NA	TRBJ1-5	16	CASSERYQGYNQPQHF	TGTGCCAGCAGCGAGAGGTATCAGGGGTACAATCAGCCCCAGCATTTT
TRBD1	TRBV7-9	NA	TRBJ2-5	17	CASSLTGPGFGRETQYF	TGTGCCAGCAGCTTGACAGGGCCGGGCTTCGGAAGAGAGACCCAGTACTTC
NA	TRBV20-1	once	TRBJ1-2	11	CSANGVGGYTF	TGCAGTGCTAACGGGGTCGGGGGCTACACCTTC
TRBD2	TRBV9	NA	TRBJ2-7	16	CASSPRLAGVLGEQYF	TGTGCCAGCAGCCCCAGGCTAGCGGGGGTCCTGGGCGAGCAGTACTTC
TRBD2	TRBV27	NA	TRBJ2-2	21	CASSLYLPPLAGGSDTGELFF	TGTGCCAGCAGTTTATACCTCCCCCCACTAGCGGGAGGCTCCGACACCGGGGAGCTGTTTTTT
NA	TRBV4-1	NA	TRBJ2-1	15	CASSPLGQRYNEQFF	TGCGCCAGCAGCCCTCTGGGGCAGAGGTACAATGAGCAGTTCTTC
NA	TRBV4-1	NA	TRBJ1-4	15	CASSQDEGRSEKLFF	TGCGCCAGCAGCCAAGACGAGGGGAGGAGTGAAAAACTGTTTTTT
NA	TRBV15	NA	TRBJ2-7	15	CATSREGLKPYEQYF	TGTGCCACCAGCAGAGAGGGGCTAAAACCCTACGAGCAGTACTTC
TRBD1	TRBV6-5	NA	TRBJ2-7	15	CASTTGQPGSYEQYF	TGTGCCAGCACTACGGGACAGCCTGGCTCCTACGAGCAGTACTTC
TRBD1	TRBV6-4	NA	TRBJ2-1	14	CASSDSATGVEQFF	TGTGCCAGCAGTGACTCGGCCACAGGGGTTGAGCAGTTCTTC
NA	TRBV19	NA	TRBJ2-3	15	CASSIRQGGKDTQYF	TGTGCCAGTAGTATTCGACAGGGCGGGAAAGATACGCAGTATTTT
NA	TRBV6-1	NA	TRBJ2-2	15	CASSERELNTGELFF	TGTGCCAGCAGTGAACGGGAACTTAACACCGGGGAGCTGTTTTTT
TRBD1	TRBV7-2	NA	TRBJ2-3	16	CASSFTSRQGTDTQYF	TGTGCCAGCAGCTTCACTTCGAGACAGGGAACAGATACGCAGTATTTT
NA	TRBV29-1	NA	TRBJ2-3	14	CSVEGTAFPDTQYF	TGCAGCGTTGAAGGGACAGCCTTCCCAGATACGCAGTATTTT
TRBD1	TRBV18	NA	TRBJ2-5	15	CASSPSWDREETQYF	TGTGCCAGCTCACCCTCGTGGGACAGAGAAGAGACCCAGTACTTC
NA	TRBV29-1	NA	TRBJ2-3	13	CSSTTERTDTQYF	TGCAGCTCAACGACAGAGAGAACAGATACGCAGTATTTT
NA	TRBV6-1	NA	TRBJ1-2	14	CASSEDGGGFGYTF	TGTGCCAGCAGTGAAGATGGTGGGGGCTTTGGCTACACCTTC
TRBD2	TRBV4-2	NA	TRBJ2-2	16	CASSQVPGGRTGELFF	TGTGCCAGCAGCCAAGTTCCGGGAGGGCGCACCGGGGAGCTGTTTTTT